These 32 T cell receptor beta chains were sequenced from one sample in a study of control samples from healthy donors and cancer patients. The protocol was immunoSEQ multiplex PCR, while the TCRdb copy is restricted to in-frame clones and leaves out a portion. The table has some 120,000 clones, around 86% seen once. Sequencing was performed on blood. These receptors all come from a man between 40 and 49 years old in good health.

This sequence joins TRBV4-1 and TRBJ1-5, with no clear D. Germline CDR1 reads MGHRA; CDR2 reads YSYEKL. CDR3 length: 16 residues. Deletions cut 4 bases from V and 0 bases from J, with 13 bases between. CDR3 coding DNA: TGCGCCAGCAGCCCCGCCGGTGCCTATAGCAATCAGCCCCAGCATTTT. This translates into CASSPAGAYSNQPQHF.

This chain uses TRBV12-3 or TRBV12-4 with TRBJ1-1; D call uncertain. The CDR3 runs 13 residues. The V and J ends lost 3 bases and 5 bases respectively, with 10 bases between them. Written as DNA, the CDR3 is TGTGCCAGCAGTTTTATGGGGAGGACTGAAGCTTTCTTT. Protein sequence: CASSFMGRTEAFF.

The rearrangement uses TRBV19 and TRBJ1-1; no definite D call. The germline gives CDR1 LNHDA, CDR2 SQIVND (reference sequence). Trimming took 3 bases from V and 1 from J, leaving 12 bases between them. The CDR3 loop spans 15 amino acids. The CDR3 DNA reads TGTGCCAGTAGTATTAGCGTCAGTACGAACACTGAAGCTTTCTTT. Protein product: CASSISVSTNTEAFF.

The CDR3 loop is CASSTSGGSTDTQYF. The CDR3 DNA follows: TGTGCCAGCAGCACTAGCGGGGGTAGCACAGATACGCAGTATTTT. The chain uses TRBV7-2 and TRBJ2-3; 11 bases align to TRBD2. The germline gives CDR1 SGHTA, CDR2 FQGNSA. The CDR3 runs to 15 residues. The trim removed 5 bases at V and 0 bases at J, leaving 1 base unmatched. The entire variable domain, with the rest obtained from reference TRBV7-2 and TRBJ2-3, is as follows: GAGVSQSPSNKVTEKGKDVELRCDPISGHTALYWYRQSLGQGLEFLIYFQGNSAPDKSGLPSDRFSAERTGGSVSTLTIQRTQQEDSAVYLCASSTSGGSTDTQYFGPGTRLTVL.

The chain couples TRBV4-2 to TRBJ1-5; 7 bases agree with TRBD1. V trimming: 2 bases; J trimming: 11 bases; junction bases outside the gene matches: 18. Per the germline V gene, CDR1 is LGHNA and CDR2 is YNFKEQ. The CDR3 runs to 17 residues. CDR3 sequence (DNA): TGTGCCAGCAGCCAATTGAGAGGTACAGGGGCCTTAAGGTCCCAGCATTTT. It yields the protein CASSQLRGTGALRSQHF.

The chain couples TRBV19 to TRBJ2-7, with 9 nucleotides matching TRBD1. Germline V gives CDR1 LNHDA, CDR2 SQIVND (reference sequence). The CDR3 length is 15 residues. Unmatched junction bases numbered 4, after V lost 1 base and J lost 3 bases. Here the CDR3 reads CASSIGTGDHYEQYF. CDR3 nucleotides: TGTGCCAGTAGTATAGGGACAGGGGATCACTACGAGCAGTACTTC.

The chain recombines TRBV10-3 with TRBJ2-7, with D uncertain. V was shortened by 3 bases and J by 0 bases, with 9 bases between the two germline ends. Looked up from germline, CDR1 is ENHRY and CDR2 is SYGVKD. This CDR3 has 14 amino acids. CDR3 sequence (DNA): TGTGCCATCAGTGAAAGGGCAGACTCCTACGAGCAGTACTTC. Its translation is CAISERADSYEQYF.

The rearrangement joins TRBV9 to TRBJ2-1; 10 nucleotides line up with TRBD2. Per the germline V gene, CDR1 is SGDLS and CDR2 is YYNGEE. The V gene end was trimmed by 3 bases and the J gene end by 8 bases; junction bases not matched to a gene: 5. CDR3 length: 14 amino acids. CDR3 DNA: TGTGCCAGCAGCGGTGCCGGGACTAGCGATGAGCAGTTCTTC. Translation: CASSGAGTSDEQFF.

This clone was seen a few times. The chain employs TRBV30 and TRBJ1-1; tentative D call: TRBD1 (6 bases). Trimming stripped 1 base from V and 4 bases from J, with 7 bases between. From germline, CDR1 is GTSNPN and CDR2 SVGIG (reference sequence). The CDR3 is 12 amino acids. The CDR3 here is CAWSGQATEAFF. The CDR3 bases are TGTGCCTGGAGTGGACAGGCCACTGAAGCTTTCTTT.

V and J are TRBV6-2 or TRBV6-3 and TRBJ2-4; the D gene could be TRBD1 or TRBD2 (5 bases each). V dropped 5 bases and J dropped 7 bases, with 36 bases sitting between them. The germline V gene has CDR1 MNHEY and CDR2 SVGEGT. The CDR3 loop spans 21 amino acids. The CDR3 nucleotides read TGTGCCAGCAGTCCCACGCCGGCAGTTACAAGGTCAGGGACGCGGTCGAACATTCAGTACTTC. It specifies CASSPTPAVTRSGTRSNIQYF.

The chain carries TRBV24-1 and TRBJ2-5; 7 positions match TRBD2. The V segment lost 3 bases and the J segment 7 bases; nucleotides outside the gene matches: 7. This CDR3 contains 14 residues. The germline gives CDR1 KGHDR, CDR2 SFDVKD. CDR3 in amino acids: CATSDPAGLGTQYF. CDR3 coding DNA: TGTGCCACCAGTGATCCAGCGGGATTAGGGACCCAGTACTTC.

The chain's CDR3 is CASSHLRGTYEQYF. CDR3 DNA: TGCGCCAGCAGCCACCTCCGGGGGACCTACGAGCAGTACTTC. The rearrangement links TRBV4-1 to TRBJ2-7; possibly TRBD2 for D (6 bases). V was trimmed by 3 bases and J by 2 bases, leaving 11 bases between them. Germline V gives CDR1 MGHRA, CDR2 YSYEKL. This CDR3 has 14 amino acids.

The chain links TRBV2 to TRBJ1-5; D is possibly TRBD1 (5 bases). V lost 6 bases, J lost 3 bases, and 15 bases lay in between. The germline CDR1 and CDR2 sequences are SNHLY and FYNNEI. This CDR3 spans 15 amino acids. This chain's CDR3 is CASSDRGTFNQPQHF. As DNA, the CDR3 is TGTGCCAGCAGCGACCGCGGGACCTTCAATCAGCCCCAGCATTTT. The full variable domain, completed using reference TRBV2 and TRBJ1-5, is EPEVTQTPSHQVTQMGQEVILRCVPISNHLYFYWYRQILGQKVEFLVSFYNNEISEKSEIFDDQFSVERPDGSNFTLKIRSTKLEDSAMYFCASSDRGTFNQPQHFGDGTRLSIL.

The chain carries TRBV2 and TRBJ1-3; D perhaps matches TRBD1 (6 bases). V lost 4 bases, J lost 0 bases, and 19 bases lay in between. CDR1 is SNHLY, CDR2 FYNNEI, per germline. The CDR3 has 18 amino acids. The DNA for the CDR3 is TGTGCCAGCAGTGTTCGGGACACCTCTTCTATCTCTGGAAACACCATATATTTT. Encoded protein: CASSVRDTSSISGNTIYF. Based on the CDR3 plus reference TRBV2 and TRBJ1-3, the full variable domain is EPEVTQTPSHQVTQMGQEVILRCVPISNHLYFYWYRQILGQKVEFLVSFYNNEISEKSEIFDDQFSVERPDGSNFTLKIRSTKLEDSAMYFCASSVRDTSSISGNTIYFGEGSWLTVV.

J is TRBJ1-1 and V is TRBV30, with a weak D call TRBD1 (6 bases). Germline values: CDR1 GTSNPN, CDR2 SVGIG (reference sequence). The CDR3 is 13 amino acids. Trimming left V 7 bases short and J 6 bases short, with 18 bases between. The CDR3 nucleotides are TGTGCCTACCGGAGGGGGGCAGGGGCTGAAGCTTTCTTT. It is translated as CAYRRGAGAEAFF.

J is TRBJ2-2 and V is TRBV19, with 7 bases fitting TRBD1. The J segment lost 3 bases and the V segment lost 10 bases, leaving 8 bases of the junction unmatched. Germline CDR1 LNHDA, CDR2 SQIVND (reference sequence). The CDR3 contains 14 residues. The CDR3 here is CAIHRGRDTGELFF. The DNA for the CDR3 is TGTGCCATTCACAGGGGAAGAGACACCGGGGAGCTGTTTTTT.

The chain joins TRBV10-3 to TRBJ2-5, with 7 bases fitting TRBD1. V shed 11 bases and J 1 base; nucleotides not matched to a gene: 7. This CDR3 has 13 amino acids. CDR1 is ENHRY and CDR2 is SYGVKD in the germline V gene. The CDR3 here is CASTGATQETQYF. Here the CDR3 DNA reads TGTGCCTCAACAGGGGCAACCCAAGAGACCCAGTACTTC.

For this clone: Within the sample, other DNA sequences also encode this same CDR3. This chain uses TRBV7-2 with TRBJ2-3; D gene unclear. Germline-derived CDR1 and CDR2 are SGHTA and FQGNSA. The V end lost 2 bases, the J end lost 2 bases, and 2 bases lay between the germline ends. This CDR3 has 12 amino acids. CDR3 region: CASSLYTDTQYF. CDR3 nucleotides: TGTGCCAGCAGCTTATACACAGATACGCAGTATTTT.

The rearrangement uses TRBV24-1 and TRBJ1-5; TRBD1 aligns across 7 bases. Germline CDR1 KGHDR, CDR2 SFDVKD. This CDR3 comprises 13 residues. Trimming cost V 7 bases and J 6 bases; bases outside gene matches: 5. The CDR3 bases are TGTGCCACCAGGACAGGGATCTGTCAGCCCCAGCATTTT. It is translated as CATRTGICQPQHF.

The chain carries TRBV6-4 and TRBJ1-3; possibly TRBD1 for D (6 bases). The V and J ends lost 0 bases and 0 bases respectively, with 18 bases between them. There are 19 residues in the CDR3. CDR1 MRHNA and CDR2 SNTAGT come from the germline V gene. The chain's CDR3 is CASSDSFWGPKSSGNTIYF. The CDR3 coding sequence is TGTGCCAGCAGTGACTCCTTCTGGGGGCCAAAAAGCTCTGGAAACACCATATATTTT.

The chain uses TRBV9 and TRBJ1-4; D not resolved. CDR1 SGDLS and CDR2 YYNGEE come from the germline V gene. The CDR3 is made up of 15 amino acids. Trimming left V 3 bases short and J 0 bases short, with 9 bases between. The CDR3, as DNA: TGTGCCAGCAGCGGAACGGTAGCAACTAATGAAAAACTGTTTTTT. Protein sequence: CASSGTVATNEKLFF. The variable domain in full, completed from reference TRBV9 and TRBJ1-4, reads DSGVTQTPKHLITATGQRVTLRCSPRSGDLSVYWYQQSLDQGLQFLIQYYNGEERAKGNILERFSAQQFPDLHSELNLSSLELGDSALYFCASSGTVATNEKLFFGSGTQLSVL.

Concerning this clone itself: This same CDR3 is encoded by further DNA sequences in the sample. V usage is TRBV12-3 or TRBV12-4 and J usage is TRBJ1-5; D is possibly TRBD1 (6 bases). This CDR3 comprises 13 residues. Trimming took off 5 bases at V and 4 bases at J, with 9 bases between the two ends. CDR3 region: CASSRQVNQPQHF. CDR3 DNA: TGTGCCAGCAGTCGACAGGTTAATCAGCCCCAGCATTTT.

The chain recombines TRBV6-5 with TRBJ1-2; 7 bases map to TRBD1. Germline CDR1 and CDR2: MNHEY and SVGAGI. CDR3 length: 14 residues. Trimming took 5 bases from V and 8 from J; bases not matched to a gene: 11. The CDR3 DNA reads as TGTGCCAGCAGTACGAGGGGGCCAGGTTCAGGCTACACCTTC. Protein product: CASSTRGPGSGYTF.

The V gene is TRBV7-2, the J gene TRBJ2-5; D call uncertain. The CDR3 is 12 residues long. V was trimmed by 5 bases and J by 2 bases, leaving 6 bases between them. Looked up from germline, CDR1 is SGHTA and CDR2 is FQGNSA. The CDR3 coding sequence is TGTGCCAGCAGCGTGACACAAGAGACCCAGTACTTC. As protein: CASSVTQETQYF.

The V gene is TRBV7-2, the J gene TRBJ1-4; D is ambiguous. V was clipped by 5 bases and J by 5 bases, with 12 bases between them. The CDR3 has 14 residues. Germline CDR1 is SGHTA and CDR2 is FQGNSA. The CDR3 loop is CASSKSNLNEKLFF. In DNA form, the CDR3 reads TGTGCCAGCAGCAAATCAAACCTCAATGAAAAACTGTTTTTT.

V is TRBV19 and J is TRBJ1-1; 9 bases are a match to TRBD1. Germline V CDR1 and CDR2: LNHDA, SQIVND (reference sequence). V gave up 7 bases and J gave up 4 bases; unmatched junction bases: 10. The CDR3 contains 15 residues. Here the CDR3 DNA reads TGTGCCAGTAACCCTCTTCCGGGACAGGGCACTGAAGCTTTCTTT. Protein sequence: CASNPLPGQGTEAFF.

This clone was seen a single time. This chain connects TRBV5-1 to TRBJ2-1; D unclear. The CDR3 sequence is 13 residues long. Germline V gene data show CDR1 as SGHRS and CDR2 as YFSETQ. V was clipped by 6 bases and J by 7 bases, with 14 bases between them. CDR3 nucleotide sequence: TGCGCCAGCACCCCATTTTGGCGTAATGAGCAGTTCTTC. As protein: CASTPFWRNEQFF.

The chain carries TRBV11-3 and TRBJ2-5; no clear D gene. The CDR3 has 12 residues. Germline CDR1 and CDR2: SGHNT and YENEEA. With 5 bases removed from V and 0 bases from J, the gap between germline ends came to 4 bases. Here the CDR3 DNA reads TGTGCCAGCAGCAACGACCAAGAGACCCAGTACTTC. It translates to CASSNDQETQYF.

The V and J genes are TRBV11-2 and TRBJ2-3; D may be TRBD1 (6 bases). V lost 5 bases and J 0 bases, leaving 15 bases between the germline ends. Germline V gives CDR1 SGHAT, CDR2 FQNNGV. The CDR3 covers 16 residues. Here the CDR3 DNA reads TGTGCCAGCAGCACAGGGTCTTTTGTGAGCACAGATACGCAGTATTTT. Translated: CASSTGSFVSTDTQYF.

This chain joins TRBV5-5 and TRBJ1-1, with TRBD1 as a possible D gene (6 bases). V gave up 0 bases and J gave up 6 bases, with 15 bases separating them. The CDR3 totals 15 residues. Germline CDR1 is SGHKS and CDR2 is YYEKEE (reference sequence). The CDR3 reads CASSLASSGAAEAFF. The CDR3 DNA reads as TGTGCCAGCAGCTTGGCCTCCTCGGGGGCGGCTGAAGCTTTCTTT. Complete variable domain (other parts from reference TRBV5-5 and TRBJ1-1): DAGVTQSPTHLIKTRGQQVTLRCSPISGHKSVSWYQQVLGQGPQFIFQYYEKEERGRGNFPDRFSARQFPNYSSELNVNALLLGDSALYLCASSLASSGAAEAFFGQGTRLTVV.

This sequence joins TRBV7-2 and TRBJ1-5; unclear D gene. V dropped 2 bases and J dropped 4 bases, with 9 bases sitting between them. The CDR3 extends over 14 amino acids. Germline CDR1 SGHTA, CDR2 FQGNSA. The CDR3 is CASSLWAVNQPQHF. The DNA of the CDR3 is TGTGCCAGCAGCTTATGGGCTGTAAATCAGCCCCAGCATTTT.

This clone was counted a single time. The J gene is TRBJ2-3, the V gene TRBV29-1; TRBD2 aligns across 13 bases. V was pared by 2 bases and J by 5 bases, with 7 bases of the junction left unmatched. Germline V gene data show CDR1 as SQVTM and CDR2 as ANQGSEA. CDR3 length: 16 amino acids. CDR3 bases: TGCAGCGTTGAACCCGGACTAGCGGGGGTCTTAGATACGCAGTATTTT. Protein product: CSVEPGLAGVLDTQYF.